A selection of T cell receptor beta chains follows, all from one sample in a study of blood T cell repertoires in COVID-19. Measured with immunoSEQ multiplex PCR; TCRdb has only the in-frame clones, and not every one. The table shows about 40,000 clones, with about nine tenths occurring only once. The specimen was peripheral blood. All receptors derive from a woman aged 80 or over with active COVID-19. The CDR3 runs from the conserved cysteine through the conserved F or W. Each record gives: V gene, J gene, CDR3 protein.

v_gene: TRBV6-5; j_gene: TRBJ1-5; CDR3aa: CASSYQPWPWSPQHF
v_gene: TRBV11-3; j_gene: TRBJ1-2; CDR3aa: CASSFLPGTGTHGFYGYTF
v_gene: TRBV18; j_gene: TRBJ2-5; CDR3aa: CASSPRSGGPQETQYF
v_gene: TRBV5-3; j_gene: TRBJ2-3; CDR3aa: CARSLGTSTDTQYF
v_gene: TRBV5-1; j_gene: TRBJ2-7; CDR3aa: CASSFTGLAYEQYF
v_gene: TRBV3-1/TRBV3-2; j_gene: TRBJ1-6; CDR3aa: CASSPRQDNSPLHF
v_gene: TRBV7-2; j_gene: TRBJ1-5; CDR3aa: CASSQDGNPQPQHF
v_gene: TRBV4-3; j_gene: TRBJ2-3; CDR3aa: CASSQATEATDTQYF
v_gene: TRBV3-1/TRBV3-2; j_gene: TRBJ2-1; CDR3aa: CASSQPPAGYNEQFF
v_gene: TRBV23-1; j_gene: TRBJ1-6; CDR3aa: CASTQARSSYNSPLHF
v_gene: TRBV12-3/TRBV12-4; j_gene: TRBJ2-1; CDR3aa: CASSSLQGNEQFF
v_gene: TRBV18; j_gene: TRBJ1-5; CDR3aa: CASSPTPGGNQPQHF
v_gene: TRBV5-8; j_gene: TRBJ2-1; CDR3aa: CASSLGGTGTSYNEQFF
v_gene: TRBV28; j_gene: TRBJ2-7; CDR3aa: CASRGTGPSYEQYF
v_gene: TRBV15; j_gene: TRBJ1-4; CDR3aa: CATGGTTNEKLFF
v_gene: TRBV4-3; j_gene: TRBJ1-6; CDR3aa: CASSQDGSSYNSPLHF
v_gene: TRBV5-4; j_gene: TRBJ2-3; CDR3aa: CASSLILGGSDTQYF
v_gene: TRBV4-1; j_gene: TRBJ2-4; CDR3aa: CASSQEPRGIAKNIQYF
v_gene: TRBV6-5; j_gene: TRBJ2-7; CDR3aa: CATRSFEEQYF
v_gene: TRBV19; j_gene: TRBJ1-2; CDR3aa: CASRGEDNYGYTF
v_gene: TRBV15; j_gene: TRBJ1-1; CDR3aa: CATSRDRTGGLSVFF
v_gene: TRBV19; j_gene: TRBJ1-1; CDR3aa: CASAGQGLTEAFF
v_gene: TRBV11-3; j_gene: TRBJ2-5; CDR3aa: CASSLAGGSSVQETQYF
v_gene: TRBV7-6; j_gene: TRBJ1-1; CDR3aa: CASSSSVQGNTEAFF
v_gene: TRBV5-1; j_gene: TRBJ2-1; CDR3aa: CASSTGTNNYNEQFF
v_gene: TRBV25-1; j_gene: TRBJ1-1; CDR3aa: CASSELLGTEAFF
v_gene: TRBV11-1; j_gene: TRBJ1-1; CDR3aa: CASSITGEVNTEAFF
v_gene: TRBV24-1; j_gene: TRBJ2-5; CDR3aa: CATSDSPEETQYF
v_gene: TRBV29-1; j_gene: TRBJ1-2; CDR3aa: CSVEDPGQPYGYTF
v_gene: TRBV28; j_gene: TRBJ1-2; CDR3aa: CASSLTGHGGYTF
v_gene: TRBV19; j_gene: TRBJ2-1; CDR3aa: CASSMGTDSPYNEQFF
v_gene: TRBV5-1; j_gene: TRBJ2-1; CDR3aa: CASSPIAGGYNEQFF
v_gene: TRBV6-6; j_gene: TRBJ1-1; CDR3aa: CASRRHQGQNTEAFF
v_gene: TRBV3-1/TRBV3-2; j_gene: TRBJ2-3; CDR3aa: CASSQFGGGTDTQYF
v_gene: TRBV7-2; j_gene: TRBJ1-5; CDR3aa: CASSLDPGQPQPQHF
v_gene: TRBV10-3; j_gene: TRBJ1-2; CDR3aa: CAISGGLNYGYTF
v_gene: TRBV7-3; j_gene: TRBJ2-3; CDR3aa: CASSPPPSGGTDTQYF
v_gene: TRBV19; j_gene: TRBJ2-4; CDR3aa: CASSIGGQNIQYF
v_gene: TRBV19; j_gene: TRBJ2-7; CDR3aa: CASSTGTGEFPYEQYF